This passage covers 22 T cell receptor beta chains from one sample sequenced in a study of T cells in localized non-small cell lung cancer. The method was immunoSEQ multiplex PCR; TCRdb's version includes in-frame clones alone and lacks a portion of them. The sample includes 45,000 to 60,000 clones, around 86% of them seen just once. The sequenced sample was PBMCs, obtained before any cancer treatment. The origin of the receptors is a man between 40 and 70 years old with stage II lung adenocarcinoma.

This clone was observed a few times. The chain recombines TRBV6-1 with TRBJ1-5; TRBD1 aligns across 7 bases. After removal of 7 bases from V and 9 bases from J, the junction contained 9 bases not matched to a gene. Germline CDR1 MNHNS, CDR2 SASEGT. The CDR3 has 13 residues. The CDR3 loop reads CASTVQGVRPQHF. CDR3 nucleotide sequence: TGTGCCAGCACCGTGCAGGGGGTCAGGCCCCAGCATTTT.

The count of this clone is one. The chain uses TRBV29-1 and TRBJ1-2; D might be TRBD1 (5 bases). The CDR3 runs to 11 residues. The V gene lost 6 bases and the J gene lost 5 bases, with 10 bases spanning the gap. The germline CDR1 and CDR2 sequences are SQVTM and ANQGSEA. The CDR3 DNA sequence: TGCAGCGTCACAGGAAGATATGGCTACACCTTC. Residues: CSVTGRYGYTF. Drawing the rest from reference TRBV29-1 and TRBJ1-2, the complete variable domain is SAVISQKPSRDICQRGTSLTIQCQVDSQVTMMFWYRQQPGQSLTLIATANQGSEATYESGFVIDKFPISRPNLTFSTLTVSNMSPEDSSIYLCSVTGRYGYTFGSGTRLTVV.

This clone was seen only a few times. The CDR3 coding sequence is TGTGCCAGCAAAGGGGGGACAGGGGCTGAACGGCCCCAGCATTTT. It encodes CASKGGTGAERPQHF. The chain recombines TRBV2 with TRBJ1-5, with 10 bases identical to TRBD1. Per the germline V gene, CDR1 is SNHLY and CDR2 is FYNNEI. Unmatched junction bases numbered 12, after V lost 7 bases and J lost 9 bases. The CDR3 is 15 residues long.

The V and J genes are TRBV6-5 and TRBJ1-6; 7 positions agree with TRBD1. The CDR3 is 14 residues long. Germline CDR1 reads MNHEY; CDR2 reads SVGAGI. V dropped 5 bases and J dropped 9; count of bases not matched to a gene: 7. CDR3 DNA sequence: TGTGCCAGCAGTACCCAGGGGGGGCGTTCACCCCTCCACTTT. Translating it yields CASSTQGGRSPLHF.

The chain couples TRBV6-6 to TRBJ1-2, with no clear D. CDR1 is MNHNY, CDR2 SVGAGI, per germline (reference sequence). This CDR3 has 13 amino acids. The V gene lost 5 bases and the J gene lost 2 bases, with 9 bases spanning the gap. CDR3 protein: CASSQDQNYGYTF. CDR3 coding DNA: TGTGCCAGCAGTCAGGACCAGAACTATGGCTACACCTTC.

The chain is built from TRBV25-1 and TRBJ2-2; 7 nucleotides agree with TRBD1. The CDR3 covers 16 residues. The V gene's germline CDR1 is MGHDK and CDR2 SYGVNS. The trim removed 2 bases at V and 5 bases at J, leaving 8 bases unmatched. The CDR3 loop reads CASSETGAPPTGELFF. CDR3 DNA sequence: TGTGCCAGCAGTGAAACAGGGGCACCCCCTACCGGGGAGCTGTTTTTT.

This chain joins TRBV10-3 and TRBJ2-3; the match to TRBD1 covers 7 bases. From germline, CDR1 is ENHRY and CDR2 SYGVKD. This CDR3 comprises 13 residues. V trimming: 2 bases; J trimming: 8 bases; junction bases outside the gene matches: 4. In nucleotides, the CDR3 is TGTGCCATCAGTGAGGAGGGGGCGGGTACGCAGTATTTT. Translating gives CAISEEGAGTQYF.

CDR3 in amino acids: CAISDFNGRKNSPLHF. CDR3 in DNA: TGTGCCATCAGTGATTTTAACGGACGGAAAAATTCACCCCTCCACTTT. The rearrangement links TRBV10-3 to TRBJ1-6; D uncertain. CDR3 length: 16 residues. The germline V gene has CDR1 ENHRY and CDR2 SYGVKD. V gave up 3 bases and J gave up 7 bases, with 16 bases separating them.

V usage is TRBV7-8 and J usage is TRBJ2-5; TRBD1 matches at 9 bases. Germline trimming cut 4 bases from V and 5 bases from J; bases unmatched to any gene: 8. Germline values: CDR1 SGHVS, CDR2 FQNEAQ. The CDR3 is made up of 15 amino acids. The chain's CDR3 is CASSSQGAIGETQYF. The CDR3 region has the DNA TGTGCCAGCAGCTCACAGGGGGCGATAGGGGAGACCCAGTACTTC. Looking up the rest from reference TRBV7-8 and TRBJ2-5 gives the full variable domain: GAGVSQSPRYKVAKRGQDVALRCDPISGHVSLFWYQQALGQGPEFLTYFQNEAQLDKSGLPSDRFFAERPEGSVSTLKIQRTQQEDSAVYLCASSSQGAIGETQYFGPGTRLLVL.

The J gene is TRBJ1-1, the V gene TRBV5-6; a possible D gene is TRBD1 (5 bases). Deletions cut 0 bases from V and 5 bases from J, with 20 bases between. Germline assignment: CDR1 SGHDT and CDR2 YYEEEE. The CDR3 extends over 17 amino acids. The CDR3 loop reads CASSLGAGVGHWTEAFF. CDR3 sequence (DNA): TGTGCCAGCAGCTTGGGGGCGGGGGTCGGACATTGGACTGAAGCTTTCTTT.

In nucleotides, the CDR3 is TGTGCCAGCAGCTTAGGAACTAGCGGGGGTGCAGAGACCCAGTACTTC. Translating gives CASSLGTSGGAETQYF. The J gene is TRBJ2-5, the V gene TRBV7-8; 11 bases fit TRBD2. The CDR3 sequence is 16 residues long. V lost 1 base and J lost 4; bases outside the gene matches: 5. Germline V gives CDR1 SGHVS, CDR2 FQNEAQ.

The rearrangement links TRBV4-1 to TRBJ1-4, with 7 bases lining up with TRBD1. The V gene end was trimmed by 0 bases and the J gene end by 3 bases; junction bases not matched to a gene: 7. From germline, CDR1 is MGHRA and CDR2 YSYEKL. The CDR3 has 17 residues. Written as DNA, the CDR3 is TGCGCCAGCAGCCAAGATCGTGGGACAGAATCTAATGAAAAACTGTTTTTT. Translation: CASSQDRGTESNEKLFF.

DNA of the CDR3: TGTGCCAGCAGTGTGTACACTGAAGCTTTCTTT. Its protein is CASSVYTEAFF. The genes are TRBV2 and TRBJ1-1; D call uncertain. Looked up from germline, CDR1 is SNHLY and CDR2 is FYNNEI. V was clipped by 4 bases and J by 3 bases, with 3 bases between them. This CDR3 comprises 11 residues.

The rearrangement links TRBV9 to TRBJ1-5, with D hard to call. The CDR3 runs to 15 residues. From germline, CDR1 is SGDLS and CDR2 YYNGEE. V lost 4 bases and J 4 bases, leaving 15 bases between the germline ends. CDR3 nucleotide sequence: TGTGCCAGCAGCCCGGGGTCACGGGATAATCAGCCCCAGCATTTT. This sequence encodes CASSPGSRDNQPQHF.

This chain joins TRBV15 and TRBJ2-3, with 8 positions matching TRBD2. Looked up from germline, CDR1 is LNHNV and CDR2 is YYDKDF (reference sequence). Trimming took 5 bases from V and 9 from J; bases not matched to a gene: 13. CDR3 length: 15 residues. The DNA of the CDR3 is TGTGCCACCAGCGATACGCGGGGGGCTTCCGAGACGCAGTATTTT. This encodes CATSDTRGASETQYF. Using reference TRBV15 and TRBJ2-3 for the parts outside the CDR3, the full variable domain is DAMVIQNPRYQVTQFGKPVTLSCSQTLNHNVMYWYQQKSSQAPKLLFHYYDKDFNNEADTPDNFQSRRPNTSFCFLDIRSPGLGDTAMYLCATSDTRGASETQYFGPGTRLTVL.

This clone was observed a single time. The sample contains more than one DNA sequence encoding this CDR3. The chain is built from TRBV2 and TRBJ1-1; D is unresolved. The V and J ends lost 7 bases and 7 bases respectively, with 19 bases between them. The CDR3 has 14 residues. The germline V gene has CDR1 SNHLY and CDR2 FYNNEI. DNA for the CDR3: TGTGCCAGCAAATTGGAACAAGGGAGAGGTGAAGCTTTCTTT. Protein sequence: CASKLEQGRGEAFF.

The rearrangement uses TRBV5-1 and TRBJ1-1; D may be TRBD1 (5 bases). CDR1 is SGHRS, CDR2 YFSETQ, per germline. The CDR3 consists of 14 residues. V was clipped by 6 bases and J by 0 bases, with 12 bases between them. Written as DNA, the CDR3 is TGCGCCAGCACGCTAAGGGGCGTGAACACTGAAGCTTTCTTT. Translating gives CASTLRGVNTEAFF.

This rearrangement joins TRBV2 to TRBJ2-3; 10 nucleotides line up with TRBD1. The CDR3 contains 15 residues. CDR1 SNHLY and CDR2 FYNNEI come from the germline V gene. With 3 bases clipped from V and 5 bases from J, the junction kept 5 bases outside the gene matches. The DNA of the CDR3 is TGTGCCAGCAGTGAGGACAGGGGGTCCGGAGATACGCAGTATTTT. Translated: CASSEDRGSGDTQYF. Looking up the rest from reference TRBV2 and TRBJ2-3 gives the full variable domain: EPEVTQTPSHQVTQMGQEVILRCVPISNHLYFYWYRQILGQKVEFLVSFYNNEISEKSEIFDDQFSVERPDGSNFTLKIRSTKLEDSAMYFCASSEDRGSGDTQYFGPGTRLTVL.

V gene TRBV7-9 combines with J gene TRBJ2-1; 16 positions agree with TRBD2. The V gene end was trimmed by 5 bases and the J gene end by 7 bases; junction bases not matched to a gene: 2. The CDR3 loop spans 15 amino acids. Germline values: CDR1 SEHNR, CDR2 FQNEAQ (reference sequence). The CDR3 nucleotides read TGTGCCAGCAGCCCGGGACTAGCGGGGGGGAATGAGCAGTTCTTC. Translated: CASSPGLAGGNEQFF. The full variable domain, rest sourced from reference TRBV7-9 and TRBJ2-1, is DTGVSQNPRHKITKRGQNVTFRCDPISEHNRLYWYRQTLGQGPEFLTYFQNEAQLEKSRLLSDRFSAERPKGSFSTLEIQRTEQGDSAMYLCASSPGLAGGNEQFFGPGTRLTVL.

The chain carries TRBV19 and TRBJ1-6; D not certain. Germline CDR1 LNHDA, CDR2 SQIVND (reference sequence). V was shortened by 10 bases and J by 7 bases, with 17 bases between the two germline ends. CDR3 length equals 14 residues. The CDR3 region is CATSSPGWNSPLHF. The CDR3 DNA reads TGTGCCACCTCATCGCCCGGGTGGAATTCACCCCTCCACTTT.

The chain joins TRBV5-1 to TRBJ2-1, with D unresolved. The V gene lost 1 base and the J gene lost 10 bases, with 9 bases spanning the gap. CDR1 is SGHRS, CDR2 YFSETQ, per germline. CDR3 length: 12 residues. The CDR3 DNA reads TGCGCCAGCAGCTTGAAACGAATCGAGCAGTTCTTC. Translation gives CASSLKRIEQFF.

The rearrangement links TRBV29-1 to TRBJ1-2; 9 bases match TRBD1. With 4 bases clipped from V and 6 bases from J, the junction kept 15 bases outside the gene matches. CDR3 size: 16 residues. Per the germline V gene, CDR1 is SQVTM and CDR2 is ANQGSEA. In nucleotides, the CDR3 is TGCAGCGTTGTTGGGGACAGGGAGCCGACCGGGGATGGCTACACCTTC. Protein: CSVVGDREPTGDGYTF.